The present TCR beta chain was sequenced within a study of blood T cells in healthy people across ages. General study points: Using unsorted PBMCs precluded a conclusive naive versus antigen-experienced comparison. Older age went with lower TCR beta diversity per million T cells, in a roughly linear way.

A J-beta primer mix and a sample-barcoded 5' primer were used in a second PCR of roughly 7 to 12 cycles. TCRdb independently ran MiXCR on the 5' RACE reads; one entry per CDR3 protein. The sample shows over 950,000 distinct CDR3 sequences, approximately 50% of them seen only once. The sample holds many counts of this clonotype. What it recognizes is unknown. The sample consisted of blood. The sequence derives from a woman aged 55-69 years in good health.

The CDR3 DNA reads as TGCAGCGTTCGGTCCACTATCGGGGGCTACACCTTC. It is translated as CSVRSTIGGYTF. V gene TRBV29-1 combines with J gene TRBJ1-2; D not certain. CDR1 SQVTM and CDR2 ANQGSEA come from the germline V gene. Trimming removed 5 bases from V and 8 bases from J, with 15 bases in between. CDR3 size: 12 residues. The full variable domain, with the rest looked up from reference TRBV29-1 and TRBJ1-2, is SAVISQKPSRDICQRGTSLTIQCQVDSQVTMMFWYRQQPGQSLTLIATANQGSEATYESGFVIDKFPISRPNLTFSTLTVSNMSPEDSSIYLCSVRSTIGGYTFGSGTRLTVV.